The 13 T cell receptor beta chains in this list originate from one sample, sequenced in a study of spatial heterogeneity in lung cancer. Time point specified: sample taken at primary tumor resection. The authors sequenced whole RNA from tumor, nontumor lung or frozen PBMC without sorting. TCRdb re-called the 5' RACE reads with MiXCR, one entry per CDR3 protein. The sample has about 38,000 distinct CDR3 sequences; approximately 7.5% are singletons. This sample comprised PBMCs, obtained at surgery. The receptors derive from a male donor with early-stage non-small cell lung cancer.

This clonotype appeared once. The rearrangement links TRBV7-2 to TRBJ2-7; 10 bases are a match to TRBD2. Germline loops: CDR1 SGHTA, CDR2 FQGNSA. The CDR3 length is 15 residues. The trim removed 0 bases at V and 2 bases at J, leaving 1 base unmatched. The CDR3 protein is CASSLATSGAYEQYF. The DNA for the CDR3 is TGTGCCAGCAGCTTAGCCACTAGCGGGGCCTACGAGCAGTACTTC. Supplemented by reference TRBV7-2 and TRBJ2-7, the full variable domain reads GAGVSQSPSNKVTEKGKDVELRCDPISGHTALYWYRQSLGQGLEFLIYFQGNSAPDKSGLPSDRFSAERTGGSVSTLTIQRTQQEDSAVYLCASSLATSGAYEQYFGPGTRLTVT.

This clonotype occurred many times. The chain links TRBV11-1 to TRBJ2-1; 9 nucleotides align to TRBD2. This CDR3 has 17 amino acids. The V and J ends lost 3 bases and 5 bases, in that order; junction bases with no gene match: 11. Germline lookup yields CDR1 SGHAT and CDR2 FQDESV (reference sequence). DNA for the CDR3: TGTGCCAGCAGCTTGGTCCTTGGGCTAGCGGGGAACAATGAGCAGTTCTTC. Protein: CASSLVLGLAGNNEQFF.

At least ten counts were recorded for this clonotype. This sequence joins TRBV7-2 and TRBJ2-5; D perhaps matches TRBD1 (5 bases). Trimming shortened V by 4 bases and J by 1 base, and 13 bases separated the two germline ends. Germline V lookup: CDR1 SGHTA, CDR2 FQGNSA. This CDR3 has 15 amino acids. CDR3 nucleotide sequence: TGTGCCAGCAGCTCAGGGTGGGGAATCCAAGAGACCCAGTACTTC. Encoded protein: CASSSGWGIQETQYF. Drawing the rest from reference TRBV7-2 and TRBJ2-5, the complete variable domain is GAGVSQSPSNKVTEKGKDVELRCDPISGHTALYWYRQSLGQGLEFLIYFQGNSAPDKSGLPSDRFSAERTGGSVSTLTIQRTQQEDSAVYLCASSSGWGIQETQYFGPGTRLLVL.

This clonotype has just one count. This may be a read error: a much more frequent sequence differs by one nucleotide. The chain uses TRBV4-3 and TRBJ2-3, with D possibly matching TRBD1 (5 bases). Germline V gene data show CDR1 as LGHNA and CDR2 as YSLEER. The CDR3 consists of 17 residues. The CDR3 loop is CASSQDRGSSRADMQYF. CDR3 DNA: TGCGCCAGCAGCCAAGATCGTGGCAGCTCCAGGGCAGATATGCAGTATTTT.

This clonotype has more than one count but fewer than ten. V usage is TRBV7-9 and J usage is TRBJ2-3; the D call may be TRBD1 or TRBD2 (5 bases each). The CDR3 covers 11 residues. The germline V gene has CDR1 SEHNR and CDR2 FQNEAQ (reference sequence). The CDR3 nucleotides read TGTGCGGGGGTGAACACAGATACGCAGTATTTT. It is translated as CAGVNTDTQYF.

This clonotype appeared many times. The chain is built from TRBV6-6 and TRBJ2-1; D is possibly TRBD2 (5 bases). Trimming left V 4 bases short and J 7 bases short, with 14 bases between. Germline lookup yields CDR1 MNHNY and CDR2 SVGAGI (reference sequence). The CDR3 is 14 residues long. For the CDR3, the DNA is TGTGCCAGCAGTTCCCTGAACCGCGGGAATGAGCAGTTCTTC. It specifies CASSSLNRGNEQFF.

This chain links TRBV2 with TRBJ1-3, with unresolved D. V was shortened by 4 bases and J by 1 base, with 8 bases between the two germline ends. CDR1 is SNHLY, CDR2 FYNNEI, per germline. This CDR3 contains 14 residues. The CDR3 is CASSGLRSGNTIYF. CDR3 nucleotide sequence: TGTGCCAGCAGTGGCCTGCGATCTGGAAACACCATATATTTT. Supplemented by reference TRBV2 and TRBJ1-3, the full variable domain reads EPEVTQTPSHQVTQMGQEVILRCVPISNHLYFYWYRQILGQKVEFLVSFYNNEISEKSEIFDDQFSVERPDGSNFTLKIRSTKLEDSAMYFCASSGLRSGNTIYFGEGSWLTVV.

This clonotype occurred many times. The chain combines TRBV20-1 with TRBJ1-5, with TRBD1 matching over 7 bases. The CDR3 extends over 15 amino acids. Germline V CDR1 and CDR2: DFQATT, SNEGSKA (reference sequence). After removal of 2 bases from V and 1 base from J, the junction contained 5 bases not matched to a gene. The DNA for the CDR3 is TGCAGTGCTAGAAGTTCCAGGGGGAGCAATCAGCCCCAGCATTTT. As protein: CSARSSRGSNQPQHF.

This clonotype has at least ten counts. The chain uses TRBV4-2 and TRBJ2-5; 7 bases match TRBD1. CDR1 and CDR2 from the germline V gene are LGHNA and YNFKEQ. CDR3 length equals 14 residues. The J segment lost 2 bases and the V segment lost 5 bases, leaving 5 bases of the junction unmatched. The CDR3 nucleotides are TGTGCCAGCAGCTCCACAGGGGATCAAGAGACCCAGTACTTC. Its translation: CASSSTGDQETQYF.

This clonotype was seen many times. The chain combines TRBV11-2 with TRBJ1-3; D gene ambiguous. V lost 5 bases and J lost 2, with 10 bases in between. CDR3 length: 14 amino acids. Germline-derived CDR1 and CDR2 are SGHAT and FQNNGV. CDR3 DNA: TGTGCCAGCAGCAATCGGCGGGCTGGAAACACCATATATTTT. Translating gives CASSNRRAGNTIYF.

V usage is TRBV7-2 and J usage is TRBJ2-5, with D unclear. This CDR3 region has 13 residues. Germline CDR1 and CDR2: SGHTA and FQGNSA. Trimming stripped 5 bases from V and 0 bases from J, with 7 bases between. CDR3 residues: CASSPEYQETQYF. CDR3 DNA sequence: TGTGCCAGCAGCCCTGAATACCAAGAGACCCAGTACTTC.

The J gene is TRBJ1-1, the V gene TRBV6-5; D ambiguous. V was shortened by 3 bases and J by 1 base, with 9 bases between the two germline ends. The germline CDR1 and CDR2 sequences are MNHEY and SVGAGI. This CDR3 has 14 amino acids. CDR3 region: CASSYLDGNTEAFF. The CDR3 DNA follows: TGTGCCAGCAGTTATTTAGACGGGAACACTGAAGCTTTCTTT.

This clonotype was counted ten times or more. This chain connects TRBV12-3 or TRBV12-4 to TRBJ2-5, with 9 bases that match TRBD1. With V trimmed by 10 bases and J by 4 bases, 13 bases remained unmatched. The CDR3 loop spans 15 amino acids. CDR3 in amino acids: CAIAGTGRRAETQYF. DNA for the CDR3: TGTGCCATCGCCGGGACAGGGAGAAGAGCAGAGACCCAGTACTTC.